Shown below are 16 T cell receptor beta chains from a single sample sequenced in a study of response to subunit inactivated influenza vaccine. TCRdb independently ran MiXCR on the RT-PCR reads; one entry per CDR3 protein. Counted here are around 490,000 distinct CDR3 sequences, 6.5% to 8% occurring once; the ten biggest clones make up under 15%. Sequences were derived from PBMCs from blood, sampled around 2 years after vaccination. Receptors were obtained from a man aged 50-75 years who received an inactivated influenza vaccine.

This clonotype turned up a few times. This chain joins TRBV7-9 and TRBJ2-1; D is possibly TRBD2 (5 bases). Germline V lookup: CDR1 SEHNR, CDR2 FQNEAQ (reference sequence). The CDR3 is made up of 13 amino acids. The V end lost 5 bases, the J end lost 3 bases, and 8 bases lay between the germline ends. CDR3 nucleotides: TGTGCCAGCAGCCGGACTTACTACAATGAGCAGTTCTTC. Protein sequence: CASSRTYYNEQFF. The whole variable domain, filled in from reference TRBV7-9 and TRBJ2-1, reads DTGVSQNPRHKITKRGQNVTFRCDPISEHNRLYWYRQTLGQGPEFLTYFQNEAQLEKSRLLSDRFSAERPKGSFSTLEIQRTEQGDSAMYLCASSRTYYNEQFFGPGTRLTVL.

Only a few counts were recorded for this clonotype. CDR3 protein: CASSLTEGATEAFF. The CDR3 nucleotides read TGTGCCAGCAGTTTAACGGAGGGGGCGACGGAAGCTTTCTTT. The chain links TRBV12-3 or TRBV12-4 to TRBJ1-1; 7 bases are a match to TRBD1. The CDR3 sequence is 14 residues long. The V and J ends lost 2 bases and 8 bases, in that order; junction bases with no gene match: 8.

This clonotype was counted many times. J is TRBJ2-7 and V is TRBV20-1; D might be TRBD2 (5 bases). CDR1 and CDR2 (germline): DFQATT, SNEGSKA (reference sequence). The V gene lost 3 bases and the J gene lost 5 bases, with 11 bases spanning the gap. CDR3 length: 12 residues. The CDR3 is CSARDWPDEQYF. In nucleotides, the CDR3 is TGCAGTGCTAGGGACTGGCCGGACGAGCAGTACTTC.

This clonotype was seen at least ten times. The chain carries TRBV28 and TRBJ1-2, with a tentative D call TRBD1 (5 bases). The CDR3 covers 12 residues. Germline-derived CDR1 and CDR2 are MDHEN and SYDVKM. Deletions cut 8 bases from V and 7 bases from J, with 14 bases between. CDR3: CASGEGRRGYTF. The CDR3 bases are TGTGCCAGCGGCGAGGGGAGACGTGGCTACACCTTC.

This clonotype was counted at least ten times. This chain joins TRBV6-5 and TRBJ2-3; unclear D gene. The CDR3 runs to 17 residues. Looked up from germline, CDR1 is MNHEY and CDR2 is SVGAGI. The V gene lost 4 bases and the J gene lost 0 bases, with 17 bases spanning the gap. The CDR3 DNA follows: TGTGCCAGCAGTTCCTGGCCCCCCACAGCTAGCACAGATACGCAGTATTTT. Protein: CASSSWPPTASTDTQYF.

The V gene is TRBV7-6, the J gene TRBJ2-2; D not resolved. CDR1 SGHVS and CDR2 FNYEAQ come from the germline V gene. V was trimmed by 0 bases and J by 1 base, leaving 9 bases between them. This CDR3 is 16 amino acids long. In DNA form, the CDR3 reads TGTGCCAGCAGCTTAGCGCTTCCAGGGAACACCGGGGAGCTGTTTTTT. This gives the protein CASSLALPGNTGELFF.

This clonotype has more than one count but fewer than ten. V usage is TRBV4-3 and J usage is TRBJ1-3; D is undetermined. CDR1 and CDR2 from the germline V gene are LGHNA and YSLEER. Between the trimmed V and J ends, which lost 1 base and 3 bases, there was a span of 4 bases. The CDR3 length is 13 residues. Here the CDR3 DNA reads TGCGCCAGCAGCCAAGTAGATGGAAACACCATATATTTT. It specifies CASSQVDGNTIYF.

This clonotype occurred a few times. The chain joins TRBV6-2 or TRBV6-3 to TRBJ2-7, with 10 nucleotides matching TRBD1. CDR1 is MNHEY and CDR2 is SVGEGT in the germline V gene. CDR3 length: 15 amino acids. V dropped 5 bases and J dropped 5; count of bases not matched to a gene: 9. The CDR3 protein is CASSAPGQGIHEQYF. DNA of the CDR3: TGTGCCAGCAGTGCACCGGGACAGGGGATCCACGAGCAGTACTTC.

This clonotype was seen ten or more times. J is TRBJ2-7 and V is TRBV12-3 or TRBV12-4; D may be TRBD1 (6 bases). There are 13 residues in the CDR3. Trimming cost V 2 bases and J 7 bases, with 12 bases left between them. CDR3 residues: CASSLSTGREQYF. The CDR3 nucleotides read TGTGCCAGCAGTTTATCCACAGGGCGGGAGCAGTACTTC.

This clonotype was observed at least ten times. This chain uses TRBV6-1 with TRBJ1-6; 9 nucleotides agree with TRBD1. Germline V gene data show CDR1 as MNHNS and CDR2 as SASEGT. Germline trimming cut 5 bases from V and 7 bases from J; bases unmatched to any gene: 6. CDR3 length equals 15 residues. The CDR3 DNA follows: TGTGCCAGCAGTACGACAGGGGGTTCCAATTCACCCCTCCACTTT. It encodes CASSTTGGSNSPLHF.

This clonotype was picked up a small number of times. The chain employs TRBV20-1 and TRBJ2-1, with 11 bases matching TRBD2. V lost 6 bases and J lost 0; bases outside the gene matches: 13. The germline V gene encodes CDR1 DFQATT and CDR2 SNEGSKA (reference sequence). The CDR3 covers 18 residues. As DNA, the CDR3 is TGCAGTGCCCCCAGGGTAGCGGGAGGGCCCAGCTCCTACAATGAGCAGTTCTTC. Amino acid sequence: CSAPRVAGGPSSYNEQFF.

The gene calls are TRBV3-1 and TRBJ2-2, with TRBD2 matching 9 bases. This CDR3 region has 18 residues. V gave up 5 bases and J gave up 8 bases; unmatched junction bases: 18. The germline V gene has CDR1 LGHDT and CDR2 YNNKEL (reference sequence). The CDR3 region is CASSYYMRLAGSTGELFF. CDR3 sequence (DNA): TGTGCCAGCAGCTATTATATGAGGCTAGCGGGATCTACTGGGGAGCTGTTTTTT.

This sequence joins TRBV5-1 and TRBJ2-7; TRBD2 matches at 12 bases. The CDR3 runs 19 residues. The germline V gene has CDR1 SGHRS and CDR2 YFSETQ. V lost 1 base to trimming and J lost 4 bases; unmatched junction nucleotides: 15. The CDR3 protein is CASSLIPRLAGAHIYEQYF. As DNA, the CDR3 is TGCGCCAGCAGCTTGATCCCTAGACTAGCGGGAGCCCACATATACGAGCAGTACTTC. The full variable domain, with the rest looked up from reference TRBV5-1 and TRBJ2-7, is KAGVTQTPRYLIKTRGQQVTLSCSPISGHRSVSWYQQTPGQGLQFLFEYFSETQRNKGNFPGRFSGRQFSNSRSEMNVSTLELGDSALYLCASSLIPRLAGAHIYEQYFGPGTRLTVT.

This clonotype occurred many times. This chain uses TRBV15 with TRBJ1-5; D may be TRBD1 (5 bases). This CDR3 contains 15 residues. V was clipped by 2 bases and J by 1 base, with 9 bases between them. The germline CDR1 and CDR2 sequences are LNHNV and YYDKDF (reference sequence). The CDR3 loop reads CATSRRQRSNQPQHF. The CDR3 DNA sequence: TGTGCCACCAGCAGAAGACAGAGAAGCAATCAGCCCCAGCATTTT. The full variable domain, in which reference TRBV15 and TRBJ1-5 provide the parts outside the CDR3, is DAMVIQNPRYQVTQFGKPVTLSCSQTLNHNVMYWYQQKSSQAPKLLFHYYDKDFNNEADTPDNFQSRRPNTSFCFLDIRSPGLGDTAMYLCATSRRQRSNQPQHFGDGTRLSIL.

This clonotype was counted ten times or more. V is TRBV13 and J is TRBJ2-3, with TRBD2 identical over 7 bases. V was clipped by 3 bases and J by 6 bases; unmatched bases: 3. The CDR3 spans 13 residues. Looked up from germline, CDR1 is PRHDT and CDR2 is FYEKMQ (reference sequence). The CDR3 DNA sequence: TGTGCCAGCAGCTTTACTAGCGTTGATACGCAGTATTTT. Translation gives CASSFTSVDTQYF.

The table lists this clonotype with a few counts. The CDR3 nucleotides read TGTGCCAGCGAGATTGCAACTAATGAAAAACTGTTTTTT. This gives the protein CASEIATNEKLFF. The rearrangement joins TRBV7-9 to TRBJ1-4; D unresolved. CDR3 length equals 13 residues. V was clipped by 8 bases and J by 0 bases, with 7 bases between them. The germline V gene encodes CDR1 SEHNR and CDR2 FQNEAQ (reference sequence).